Presented here are 6 T cell receptor beta chains from one specimen sequenced in a study of OX40 agonist ivuxolimab in advanced cancers. Using immunoSEQ multiplex PCR, the repertoire was profiled, and TCRdb retains in-frame clones only, with some absent. The sample includes more than 75,000 clones, around 87% seen only once; the top ten take under 0.35%. The starting material was CD4+ or CD8+ T cells sorted from blood, obtained in a trial of the OX40 agonist ivuxolimab. These receptors were taken from an adult with an advanced solid tumor such as melanoma, head and neck, liver or kidney cancer.

The genes are TRBV2 and TRBJ1-2, with 7 bases that match TRBD1. The length of the CDR3 is 13 residues. V dropped 3 bases and J dropped 6; count of bases not matched to a gene: 4. Germline V gives CDR1 SNHLY, CDR2 FYNNEI. The DNA for the CDR3 is TGTGCCAGCAGTGAGGACAGGCCCCATGGCTACACCTTC. It specifies CASSEDRPHGYTF.

The rearrangement uses TRBV7-9 and TRBJ2-5, with TRBD2 matching 15 bases. This CDR3 spans 15 amino acids. V lost 9 bases to trimming and J lost 5 bases; unmatched junction nucleotides: 7. Germline V CDR1 and CDR2: SEHNR, FQNEAQ (reference sequence). CDR3 nucleotides: TGTGCCAGTTCCCGGACTAGCGGGAGGGTCGAGACCCAGTACTTC. This codes for CASSRTSGRVETQYF.

The chain employs TRBV4-1 and TRBJ2-7, with TRBD1 as a possible D gene (6 bases). Trimming cost V 1 base and J 3 bases, with 13 bases left between them. The CDR3 loop spans 15 amino acids. The germline gives CDR1 MGHRA, CDR2 YSYEKL. CDR3 sequence reads: CASSQGDTSFYEQYV. DNA of the CDR3: TGCGCCAGCAGCCAAGGGGACACTTCATTCTACGAGCAGTACGTC.

The CDR3 sequence is CASSFERGGSNQPQHF. In DNA, the CDR3 is TGTGCCAGCAGTTTTGAAAGGGGGGGTAGCAATCAGCCCCAGCATTTT. This chain connects TRBV27 to TRBJ1-5; D is possibly TRBD1 (6 bases). Trimming stripped 3 bases from V and 0 bases from J, with 12 bases between. Germline V CDR1 and CDR2: MNHEY, SMNVEV (reference sequence). The CDR3 loop spans 16 amino acids.

CDR3: CASYPGTVSYNEQFF. In DNA, the CDR3 is TGTGCCAGCTACCCGGGGACGGTATCCTACAATGAGCAGTTCTTC. The V call is TRBV18, the J call TRBJ2-1; D assignment may be TRBD1 or TRBD2 (5 bases each). Germline lookup yields CDR1 KGHSH and CDR2 LQKENI. This CDR3 has 15 residues. The germline V and J ends were trimmed by 7 bases and 1 base, with 14 bases remaining between them.

The V and J genes are TRBV2 and TRBJ2-1; possibly TRBD2 for D (6 bases). CDR1 and CDR2 (germline): SNHLY, FYNNEI. The CDR3 loop spans 15 amino acids. Trimming took off 6 bases at V and 2 bases at J, with 14 bases between the two ends. CDR3 in amino acids: CASRVGGTPYNEQFF. Here the CDR3 DNA reads TGTGCCAGCAGGGTAGGCGGGACCCCCTACAATGAGCAGTTCTTC.